The clone carrying this T cell receptor beta chain appeared a few times. The data originate from a study of T-cell reconstitution after alpha-beta-depleted transplantation in children. Library preparation (for TCRbeta) was performed with unique molecular identifiers. TCRdb ran MiXCR on the PCR reads and lists one entry per CDR3 protein. The sample shows roughly 400,000 distinct CDR3 sequences, about a fifth of them seen only once. The CDR3 extends over 17 amino acids. Trimming cost V 1 base and J 0 bases, with 16 bases left between them. Germline loops: CDR1 SGHTA, CDR2 FQGNSA. Sequenced material: PBMCs from the stem cell graft donor, taken from the stem cell graft. The TCR comes from a human donor who donated a stem cell graft to a child with acute myeloid leukemia. The rearrangement joins TRBV7-2 to TRBJ2-7, with D hard to call. This CDR3 is CASSLGPPAQSSYEQYF. The CDR3 coding sequence is TGTGCCAGCAGCTTAGGACCCCCTGCCCAGAGCTCCTACGAGCAGTACTTC.